This passage covers 10 T cell receptor beta chains from one sample sequenced in a study of cytomegalovirus exposure and HLA in healthy donors. The PCR ran on 60 Vbeta and 13 Jbeta primers. Repertoires were generated with immunoSEQ multiplex PCR, while TCRdb's copy carries only in-frame clones and drops some. The sample lists about 130,000 clones, around 78% occurring once. Source material: PBMCs. The source is a woman aged 50 to 65 in good health and CMV-seronegative.

V gene TRBV25-1 combines with J gene TRBJ1-4; TRBD1 aligns across 8 bases. The germline V gene has CDR1 MGHDK and CDR2 SYGVNS. This CDR3 spans 15 amino acids. The junction had 8 bases not matched to a gene; V was cut back by 4 bases and J by 7 bases. The CDR3 DNA reads as TGTGCCAGCAGTGGAGTACAGGGGGATCTTGAAAAACTGTTTTTT. Its protein is CASSGVQGDLEKLFF.

The rearrangement links TRBV2 to TRBJ2-7; D is unclear. Germline lookup yields CDR1 SNHLY and CDR2 FYNNEI. Trimming stripped 10 bases from V and 0 bases from J, with 13 bases between. The CDR3 spans 13 residues. The CDR3 region is CATESGASYEQYF. The CDR3 coding sequence is TGTGCCACTGAGAGTGGAGCCTCCTACGAGCAGTACTTC.

The V gene is TRBV29-1, the J gene TRBJ1-2; 7 nucleotides match TRBD1. CDR3 length: 15 residues. Germline CDR1 is SQVTM and CDR2 is ANQGSEA. V lost 4 bases and J lost 2; bases outside the gene matches: 10. In DNA form, the CDR3 reads TGCAGCGTTGGCCGGGACAGCTTATTAAACTATGGCTACACCTTC. It translates to CSVGRDSLLNYGYTF.

This sequence joins TRBV27 and TRBJ2-1; weak D call: TRBD2 (5 bases). V was clipped by 3 bases and J by 4 bases, with 7 bases between them. Germline loops: CDR1 MNHEY, CDR2 SMNVEV (reference sequence). This CDR3 is built from 13 residues. The DNA for the CDR3 is TGTGCCAGCAGTTTTGCGGGTTACAATGAGCAGTTCTTC. The encoded protein is CASSFAGYNEQFF.

This clone showed up just a few times. The V call is TRBV5-4, the J call TRBJ1-1; D is uncertain. The CDR3 loop spans 15 amino acids. Germline loops: CDR1 SGHNT, CDR2 YYREEE (reference sequence). V lost 0 bases and J lost 3, with 12 bases in between. The CDR3 spells CASSLVATAYTEAFF. In DNA form, the CDR3 reads TGTGCCAGCAGCTTGGTGGCCACCGCCTACACTGAAGCTTTCTTT.

The V gene is TRBV10-3, the J gene TRBJ1-3; D perhaps matches TRBD1 (5 bases). This CDR3 spans 16 amino acids. The germline V gene encodes CDR1 ENHRY and CDR2 SYGVKD. V was cut by 3 bases and J by 0 bases, with 12 bases left in between. CDR3 loop: CAISENRQLSGNTIYF. CDR3 in DNA: TGTGCCATCAGTGAAAACCGACAGCTCTCTGGAAACACCATATATTTT.

The V call is TRBV6-6, the J call TRBJ2-1; possible D gene TRBD2, 6 bases. Germline CDR1 is MNHNY and CDR2 is SVGAGI (reference sequence). V was trimmed by 2 bases and J by 7 bases, leaving 15 bases between them. The CDR3 contains 15 residues. CDR3 nucleotides: TGTGCCAGCAGTTACGTCCGCGGGATAGGGAATGAGCAGTTCTTC. Its translation: CASSYVRGIGNEQFF.

This chain joins TRBV6-4 and TRBJ2-7; 10 bases align to TRBD2. Germline CDR1 and CDR2: MRHNA and SNTAGT. V shed 0 bases and J 4 bases; nucleotides not matched to a gene: 6. CDR3 length: 16 amino acids. The CDR3 coding sequence is TGTGCCAGCAGTGACTCGGTCCTAGCGGGAGTGTACGAGCAGTACGTC. It translates to CASSDSVLAGVYEQYV.

The genes are TRBV5-8 and TRBJ2-3, with 11 nucleotides matching TRBD2. This CDR3 is built from 18 residues. V lost 2 bases and J lost 4; bases outside the gene matches: 12. Germline V gene data show CDR1 as SGHTS and CDR2 as YDEGEE. The CDR3 nucleotides read TGTGCCAGCAGCTTTGTTAGCGGGAGGGCCTTCCTCGCAGATACGCAGTATTTT. Translation: CASSFVSGRAFLADTQYF.

The chain uses TRBV7-2 and TRBJ2-3; D is ambiguous. Germline V CDR1 and CDR2: SGHTA, FQGNSA. Trimming cost V 5 bases and J 0 bases, with 12 bases left between them. This CDR3 is 15 amino acids long. The CDR3 sequence: CASSPAPGSTDTQYF. DNA of the CDR3: TGTGCCAGCAGCCCAGCCCCCGGGAGCACAGATACGCAGTATTTT.